This T cell receptor beta chain was retrieved from a study of blood T cell repertoires in COVID-19. Background on the study: The United States, Italy and Spain provided the acute and convalescent COVID-19 samples. Nucleic acid was either cDNA or gDNA, and it came from T cells, B-cell-depleted T cells, or PBMCs.

How the authors handled the data: Reference gene primer amplification gave nucleated cell count estimates. Assay: immunoSEQ multiplex PCR; the TCRdb copy retains only in-frame clones and omits some. The D gene and trimming were derived from the DNA, and the V and J assignments and clone size from that table. The sample has approximately 150,000 clones, 70% to 90% seen once. This clone was observed once. Germline lookup yields CDR1 MNHEY and CDR2 SVGAGI. The CDR3 runs 15 residues. Trimming cost V 1 base and J 5 bases; bases outside gene matches: 5. J is TRBJ2-5 and V is TRBV6-5; 9 bases agree with TRBD2. Specimen: peripheral blood. This sequence was found in a human donor in a cohort sampled during active COVID-19. CDR3 DNA: TGTGCCAGCAGTTACTTCTTAGCGGGGGATGAGACCCAGTACTTC. This sequence encodes CASSYFLAGDETQYF.